Listed here are 10 T cell receptor beta chains from one sample, sequenced in a study of blood T cell repertoires in COVID-19. Only in-frame clones appear in the TCRdb table, and some are missing; sequencing was by immunoSEQ multiplex PCR. The top ten clones hold 10% to 15% of a sample with 100,000 to 150,000 clones, about four fifths of them seen once. Source material: peripheral blood. The receptors come from a man in his 60s with acute or convalescent COVID-19.

The genes are TRBV29-1 and TRBJ2-5; TRBD1 agrees at 7 bases. Trimming at V came to 0 bases and at J to 5 bases, leaving 15 bases not matched to a gene. In germline, CDR1 is SQVTM, CDR2 ANQGSEA. This CDR3 comprises 17 residues. The CDR3 sequence: CSVEDDSRGQGQETQYF. The CDR3 DNA reads as TGCAGCGTTGAAGATGACAGTAGGGGGCAGGGTCAGGAGACCCAGTACTTC.

The chain has TRBV2 and TRBJ1-2; D gene unclear. Germline lookup yields CDR1 SNHLY and CDR2 FYNNEI. V lost 6 bases, J lost 8 bases, and 7 bases lay in between. The CDR3 covers 10 residues. The CDR3 sequence is CASRSGGYTF. CDR3 nucleotides: TGTGCCAGCAGGTCCGGGGGCTACACCTTC.

This clone was seen just once. The V and J genes are TRBV5-8 and TRBJ1-6, with a weak D call TRBD1 (5 bases). The ends were cut back, 4 bases at V and 7 bases at J, with 15 bases in the middle. Germline CDR1 is SGHTS and CDR2 is YDEGEE. The CDR3 length is 15 residues. The CDR3 bases are TGTGCCAGCAGCACCGGACACTTACAAAATTCACCCCTCCACTTT. It is translated as CASSTGHLQNSPLHF. The variable domain in full, with the rest retrieved from reference TRBV5-8 and TRBJ1-6, is EAGVTQSPTHLIKTRGQQATLRCSPISGHTSVYWYQQALGLGLQFLLWYDEGEERNRGNFPPRFSGRQFPNYSSELNVNALELEDSALYLCASSTGHLQNSPLHFGNGTRLTVT.

This chain connects TRBV18 to TRBJ2-3; possible D gene TRBD1, 6 bases. The CDR3 totals 16 residues. The V end lost 3 bases, the J end lost 0 bases, and 13 bases lay between the germline ends. Per the germline V gene, CDR1 is KGHSH and CDR2 is LQKENI. The CDR3 bases are TGTGCCAGCTCACCCGCACGGACAGCTAGCACAGATACGCAGTATTTT. Translation: CASSPARTASTDTQYF.

This clone was found a few times. This sequence joins TRBV5-1 and TRBJ2-1; D perhaps matches TRBD2 (5 bases). With 2 bases removed from V and 6 bases from J, the gap between germline ends came to 9 bases. The germline CDR1 and CDR2 sequences are SGHRS and YFSETQ. CDR3 length: 13 residues. The CDR3 here is CASSFNSVNEQFF. The CDR3 nucleotides are TGCGCCAGCAGCTTTAATAGCGTCAATGAGCAGTTCTTC.

CDR3 sequence: CARGPPGGPYEQYF. The CDR3 bases are TGTGCCCGAGGACCTCCGGGAGGGCCCTACGAGCAGTACTTC. This rearrangement joins TRBV30 to TRBJ2-7; TRBD2 matches 8 bases. This CDR3 contains 14 residues. The germline V gene encodes CDR1 GTSNPN and CDR2 SVGIG (reference sequence). The V and J ends lost 8 bases and 2 bases, in that order; junction bases with no gene match: 11.

The chain uses TRBV10-3 and TRBJ2-7, with a tentative D call TRBD2 (6 bases). Germline V gene lookup returns CDR1 ENHRY and CDR2 SYGVKD. This CDR3 is built from 15 residues. Between the trimmed V and J ends, which lost 2 bases and 0 bases, there was a span of 11 bases. Written as DNA, the CDR3 is TGTGCCATCAGTGAGGCCTCAGCGGGCTCCTACGAGCAGTACTTC. This encodes CAISEASAGSYEQYF.

The chain employs TRBV24-1 and TRBJ1-3; TRBD1 aligns across 7 bases. Germline loops: CDR1 KGHDR, CDR2 SFDVKD. There are 15 residues in the CDR3. The V and J ends lost 4 bases and 2 bases, in that order; junction bases with no gene match: 4. This CDR3 reads CATSDPTGTGNTIYF. CDR3 nucleotide sequence: TGTGCCACCAGTGACCCGACAGGGACTGGAAACACCATATATTTT.

The CDR3 here is CASKPGRLNSPLHF. CDR3 DNA sequence: TGTGCCAGCAAGCCAGGGAGGCTTAATTCACCCCTCCACTTT. This chain links TRBV2 with TRBJ1-6; weak D call: TRBD1 (5 bases). The CDR3 spans 14 residues. Germline CDR1 is SNHLY and CDR2 is FYNNEI. V was trimmed by 7 bases and J by 6 bases, leaving 13 bases between them.

The gene calls are TRBV28 and TRBJ2-3, with D possibly being TRBD2 (7 bases). This CDR3 comprises 16 residues. Trimming removed 2 bases at V and 0 bases at J, with 12 bases between. CDR1 and CDR2 (germline): MDHEN, SYDVKM. In DNA form, the CDR3 reads TGTGCCAGCAGTTTAGGGGGGGCGCTGAGCACAGATACGCAGTATTTT. This gives the protein CASSLGGALSTDTQYF.